Presented here are 17 T cell receptor beta chains from one specimen sequenced in a study of Ad26.COV2.S vaccination and SARS-CoV-2 variants. Measured with immunoSEQ multiplex PCR; TCRdb has only the in-frame clones, and not every one. The sample comprises about 680,000 clones, about 90% of which are singletons, and over 1.3% rests with the top ten. Treatment indicated: roughly 18 received Ad26.COV2.S at low or high dose, single or two shots; five or six received placebo; per-sample allocation not given. Each sample was drawn 63 days after the first injection (of vaccine or placebo). Sequenced material: peripheral blood, taken in a trial of Ad26.COV2.S vaccine versus placebo. These receptors all come from a person aged 18-60 years who received the Ad26.COV2.S COVID-19 vaccine or a placebo.

The V and J genes are TRBV9 and TRBJ2-1; 9 bases align to TRBD2. This CDR3 region has 15 residues. J lost 7 bases, V lost 0 bases, and 5 bases had no gene match. Germline V gives CDR1 SGDLS, CDR2 YYNGEE. DNA for the CDR3: TGTGCCAGCAGCGTAGGGGGGACTAGCCTAAATGAGCAGTTCTTC. It translates to CASSVGGTSLNEQFF.

The table lists this clone with a count of one. V and J are TRBV25-1 and TRBJ2-7; possibly TRBD2 for D (5 bases). V lost 3 bases and J lost 5, with 11 bases in between. The germline gives CDR1 MGHDK, CDR2 SYGVNS. This CDR3 is built from 13 residues. The CDR3 loop is CASSEAGLHEQYF. CDR3 nucleotide sequence: TGTGCCAGCAGTGAGGCAGGACTCCACGAGCAGTACTTC.

This chain links TRBV7-9 with TRBJ1-3; unclear D gene. The germline CDR1 and CDR2 sequences are SEHNR and FQNEAQ (reference sequence). V was pared by 5 bases and J by 2 bases, with 19 bases between. The CDR3 runs to 17 residues. The CDR3 nucleotides are TGTGCCAGCAGCCACGGCGGGGTCTCGCGGGCTGGAAACACCATATATTTT. It translates to CASSHGGVSRAGNTIYF.

The V and J genes are TRBV18 and TRBJ2-2, with a tentative D call TRBD2 (5 bases). The germline CDR1 and CDR2 sequences are KGHSH and LQKENI. Trimming pared 4 bases from V and 8 bases from J, leaving 11 bases between. The CDR3 consists of 13 residues. The CDR3 protein is CASSLHGGGELFF. CDR3 DNA sequence: TGTGCCAGCTCACTCCACGGAGGAGGGGAGCTGTTTTTT. The full variable domain, completed using reference TRBV18 and TRBJ2-2, is NAGVMQNPRHLVRRRGQEARLRCSPMKGHSHVYWYRQLPEEGLKFMVYLQKENIIDESGMPKERFSAEFPKEGPSILRIQQVVRGDSAAYFCASSLHGGGELFFGEGSRLTVL.

This chain joins TRBV30 and TRBJ1-5; 10 nucleotides agree with TRBD1. From germline, CDR1 is GTSNPN and CDR2 SVGIG (reference sequence). With V trimmed by 4 bases and J by 4 bases, 7 bases remained unmatched. CDR3 size: 15 residues. CDR3 amino acids: CAWTLGGQGNQPQHF. In DNA form, the CDR3 reads TGTGCCTGGACCCTCGGGGGACAGGGGAATCAGCCCCAGCATTTT. Based on the CDR3 plus reference TRBV30 and TRBJ1-5, the full variable domain is SQTIHQWPATLVQPVGSPLSLECTVEGTSNPNLYWYRQAAGRGLQLLFYSVGIGQISSEVPQNLSASRPQDRQFILSSKKLLLSDSGFYLCAWTLGGQGNQPQHFGDGTRLSIL.

Ten or more counts support this clone. The gene calls are TRBV16 and TRBJ2-3; D is perhaps TRBD1 (6 bases). Looked up from germline, CDR1 is KGHSY and CDR2 is FQNENV. The V end lost 0 bases, the J end lost 0 bases, and 16 bases lay between the germline ends. CDR3 length: 18 residues. CDR3: CASSQSGTDRPSTDTQYF. The CDR3 bases are TGTGCCAGCAGCCAATCGGGGACCGACAGGCCGAGCACAGATACGCAGTATTTT.

This clone appeared once. The J gene is TRBJ2-5, the V gene TRBV5-6; D call uncertain. Trimming shortened V by 0 bases and J by 2 bases, and 8 bases separated the two germline ends. The V gene's germline CDR1 is SGHDT and CDR2 YYEEEE. The CDR3 is 14 residues long. In DNA, the CDR3 is TGTGCCAGCAGCTTGGTACAGAGACAAGAGACCCAGTACTTC. It yields the protein CASSLVQRQETQYF.

Concerning this clone itself: Other DNA sequences in the sample encode the same CDR3. V gene TRBV7-2 combines with J gene TRBJ1-5, with 9 positions matching TRBD1. CDR1 and CDR2 (germline): SGHTA, FQGNSA. This CDR3 has 17 amino acids. V dropped 2 bases and J dropped 7; count of bases not matched to a gene: 12. CDR3 region: CASSLIPGTGSGQPQHF. In DNA, the CDR3 is TGTGCCAGCAGCTTAATCCCCGGGACAGGGAGCGGCCAGCCCCAGCATTTT.

The chain couples TRBV27 to TRBJ2-1; D may correspond to TRBD1 or TRBD2 (5 bases each). Germline assignment: CDR1 MNHEY and CDR2 SMNVEV (reference sequence). The CDR3 extends over 12 amino acids. With 5 bases removed from V and 10 bases from J, the gap between germline ends came to 12 bases. The CDR3 sequence is CASSPGTGEQFF. The CDR3 bases are TGTGCCAGCAGTCCAGGGACCGGGGAGCAGTTCTTC.

This chain uses TRBV6-5 with TRBJ2-7; 7 nucleotides line up with TRBD1. This CDR3 is 15 amino acids long. V was clipped by 6 bases and J by 3 bases; unmatched bases: 11. The germline V gene encodes CDR1 MNHEY and CDR2 SVGAGI. The CDR3 is CASSRQGERGYEQYF. The CDR3 nucleotides read TGTGCCAGCAGCCGCCAGGGGGAGAGAGGCTACGAGCAGTACTTC.

The chain employs TRBV18 and TRBJ2-7; D is perhaps TRBD1 (6 bases). The CDR3 runs to 17 residues. In germline, CDR1 is KGHSH, CDR2 LQKENI. V was trimmed by 2 bases and J by 4 bases, leaving 21 bases between them. CDR3 residues: CASSPDPIWNRAYEQYF. The CDR3 DNA follows: TGTGCCAGCTCACCAGATCCCATATGGAACAGGGCTTACGAGCAGTACTTC.

The genes are TRBV7-8 and TRBJ1-2, with D possibly matching TRBD1 (5 bases). With 1 base removed from V and 2 bases from J, the gap between germline ends came to 11 bases. The CDR3 loop spans 15 amino acids. In germline, CDR1 is SGHVS, CDR2 FQNEAQ. In nucleotides, the CDR3 is TGTGCCAGCAGCTTAGTGTCCGGGGCAAACTATGGCTACACCTTC. Amino acid sequence: CASSLVSGANYGYTF.

DNA for the CDR3: TGTGCCAGCAGCTCAAGTAGTTCTCGGCTGGCCAATGAGCAGTTCTTC. The encoded protein is CASSSSSSRLANEQFF. The chain joins TRBV9 to TRBJ2-1; no definite D call. Trimming stripped 4 bases from V and 6 bases from J, with 20 bases between. Germline CDR1 SGDLS, CDR2 YYNGEE. The CDR3 sequence is 16 residues long.

This clone has just one count. J is TRBJ2-7 and V is TRBV6-2 or TRBV6-3; TRBD1 might be the D (6 bases). The germline V and J ends were trimmed by 3 bases and 7 bases, with 13 bases remaining between them. Germline-derived CDR1 and CDR2 are MNHEY and SVGEGT. The CDR3 has 13 residues. Here the CDR3 reads CASSYTRGGEQYF. The CDR3 region has the DNA TGTGCCAGCAGTTATACCCGAGGGGGAGAGCAGTACTTC.

The chain links TRBV27 to TRBJ2-1, with D possibly matching TRBD2 (6 bases). This CDR3 is built from 14 residues. V was trimmed by 6 bases and J by 0 bases, leaving 9 bases between them. Germline CDR1 and CDR2: MNHEY and SMNVEV (reference sequence). Here the CDR3 DNA reads TGTGCCAGCAGGCCGGGGGTCTCCTACAATGAGCAGTTCTTC. Encoded protein: CASRPGVSYNEQFF.

CDR3 coding DNA: TGTGCCAGCATTCTGACAGGGGGAGGCAATCAGCCCCAGCATTTT. Translated: CASILTGGGNQPQHF. The chain links TRBV6-6 to TRBJ1-5; 9 nucleotides line up with TRBD1. Germline-derived CDR1 and CDR2 are MNHNY and SVGAGI (reference sequence). Trimming removed 7 bases from V and 2 bases from J; junction bases left unmatched: 6. This CDR3 region has 15 residues.

This CDR3 reads CASSRIMGLAGGPSTDTQYF. CDR3 nucleotides: TGTGCCAGCAGCAGAATTATGGGACTAGCGGGGGGGCCGAGTACAGATACGCAGTATTTT. The chain employs TRBV9 and TRBJ2-3, with 16 bases aligning to TRBD2. CDR1 SGDLS and CDR2 YYNGEE come from the germline V gene. V lost 4 bases and J lost 3; bases outside the gene matches: 14. This CDR3 has 20 amino acids.